The 28 T cell receptor beta chains below all came from one sample that was sequenced in a study of Ad26.COV2.S vaccination and SARS-CoV-2 variants. Treatment indicated: roughly 20 received Ad26.COV2.S at low or high dose, single or two shots; several received placebo; per-sample allocation not given. Sampling happened 63 days after the first vaccine or placebo injection. Assay used: immunoSEQ multiplex PCR; TCRdb lists only in-frame clones, some missing. The data show roughly 500,000 clones, with roughly 87% seen just once and over 2% held by the top ten. The sample was peripheral blood, taken in a trial of Ad26.COV2.S vaccine versus placebo. These receptors all stem from a person between 18 and 60 years old who received the Ad26.COV2.S COVID-19 vaccine or a placebo.

The J gene is TRBJ2-3, the V gene TRBV24-1, with D tentatively TRBD1 (6 bases). Germline loops: CDR1 KGHDR, CDR2 SFDVKD. The CDR3 consists of 16 residues. V was cut by 3 bases and J by 3 bases, with 15 bases left in between. CDR3 nucleotides: TGTGCCACCAGTGATCCCGGGCCAGGGGCAACAGATACGCAGTATTTT. The encoded protein is CATSDPGPGATDTQYF.

The rearrangement joins TRBV28 to TRBJ2-6; D not resolved. The CDR3 is 14 amino acids. The germline gives CDR1 MDHEN, CDR2 SYDVKM. V lost 2 bases, J lost 2 bases, and 4 bases lay in between. The CDR3 protein is CASSLAPGANVLTF. For the CDR3, the DNA is TGTGCCAGCAGTTTAGCTCCTGGGGCCAACGTCCTGACTTTC.

This clone has a single count. This chain uses TRBV25-1 with TRBJ1-6; maybe TRBD1 (6 bases). Germline V CDR1 and CDR2: MGHDK, SYGVNS. The CDR3 is 16 amino acids. Trimming pared 4 bases from V and 4 bases from J, leaving 14 bases between. Here the CDR3 reads CASSVGAGNYNSPLHF. The CDR3 bases are TGTGCCAGCAGTGTGGGGGCAGGGAATTATAATTCACCCCTCCACTTT.

This clone was found once. The rearrangement joins TRBV7-2 to TRBJ1-5; D possibly corresponds to TRBD1 (5 bases). Germline loops: CDR1 SGHTA, CDR2 FQGNSA. Deletions cut 6 bases from V and 1 base from J, with 7 bases between. CDR3 size: 13 residues. The CDR3 sequence: CASRQGSNQPQHF. CDR3 nucleotides: TGTGCCAGCAGGCAGGGAAGCAATCAGCCCCAGCATTTT.

The rearrangement joins TRBV18 to TRBJ2-5; the D call may be TRBD1 or TRBD2 (6 bases each). This CDR3 has 14 amino acids. V gave up 4 bases and J gave up 4 bases, with 13 bases separating them. Per the germline V gene, CDR1 is KGHSH and CDR2 is LQKENI. DNA of the CDR3: TGTGCCAGCTCACTCGGGGGCTCGGGAGAGACCCAGTACTTC. Translation gives CASSLGGSGETQYF.

The chain joins TRBV12-3 or TRBV12-4 to TRBJ2-1, with D unclear. Trimming cost V 3 bases and J 9 bases, with 6 bases left between them. The CDR3 is 11 residues long. As DNA, the CDR3 is TGTGCCAGCAGTTTGGGCGGTGAGCAGTTCTTC. Protein: CASSLGGEQFF.

The chain uses TRBV29-1 and TRBJ1-1; D uncertain. Per the germline V gene, CDR1 is SQVTM and CDR2 is ANQGSEA. V lost 2 bases and J lost 0, with 7 bases in between. The CDR3 has 13 amino acids. CDR3 region: CSVENRLNTEAFF. CDR3 DNA sequence: TGCAGCGTTGAAAACAGACTGAACACTGAAGCTTTCTTT.

The chain has TRBV7-2 and TRBJ2-1, with TRBD2 matching 9 bases. V shed 7 bases and J 6 bases; nucleotides not matched to a gene: 4. Germline-derived CDR1 and CDR2 are SGHTA and FQGNSA. The CDR3 has 13 residues. The CDR3 loop reads CASKLGLANEQFF. For the CDR3, the DNA is TGTGCCAGCAAACTGGGACTAGCCAATGAGCAGTTCTTC.

This chain uses TRBV3-1 (or the pseudogene TRBV3-2) with TRBJ1-1; D is possibly TRBD1 (6 bases). Germline V gene data show CDR1 as LGHDT and CDR2 as YNNKEL (reference sequence). This CDR3 is built from 15 residues. V lost 4 bases and J 5 bases, leaving 17 bases between the germline ends. The CDR3 coding sequence is TGTGCCAGCAGCCTAGGGGGGGCCTGGGGTACTGAAGCTTTCTTT. It encodes CASSLGGAWGTEAFF.

The chain recombines TRBV10-3 with TRBJ2-1; D is undetermined. The CDR3 runs 13 residues. The V gene lost 9 bases and the J gene lost 0 bases, with 9 bases spanning the gap. Germline V gene lookup returns CDR1 ENHRY and CDR2 SYGVKD. The CDR3 here is CAIRTSSYNEQFF. For the CDR3, the DNA is TGTGCCATACGAACGAGCTCCTACAATGAGCAGTTCTTC.

The chain employs TRBV7-9 and TRBJ2-7; perhaps TRBD2 as D (6 bases). The germline V gene has CDR1 SEHNR and CDR2 FQNEAQ (reference sequence). V was trimmed by 1 base and J by 7 bases, leaving 14 bases between them. CDR3 length: 14 amino acids. CDR3 nucleotides: TGTGCCAGCAGCTTAGAGCGGGTTGGTGAGGAGCAGTACTTC. Its protein product is CASSLERVGEEQYF.

V is TRBV9 and J is TRBJ2-2; TRBD2 matches 11 bases. Germline values: CDR1 SGDLS, CDR2 YYNGEE. After removal of 4 bases from V and 6 bases from J, the junction contained 5 bases not matched to a gene. The CDR3 is 15 amino acids. This CDR3 is CASSFSGRDAGELFF. The CDR3 nucleotides read TGTGCCAGCAGCTTTAGCGGGAGGGACGCCGGGGAGCTGTTTTTT. The full variable domain, rest sourced from reference TRBV9 and TRBJ2-2, is DSGVTQTPKHLITATGQRVTLRCSPRSGDLSVYWYQQSLDQGLQFLIQYYNGEERAKGNILERFSAQQFPDLHSELNLSSLELGDSALYFCASSFSGRDAGELFFGEGSRLTVL.

The genes are TRBV5-1 and TRBJ1-5; 7 nucleotides agree with TRBD1. Germline V gene data show CDR1 as SGHRS and CDR2 as YFSETQ. V shed 0 bases, J shed 0 bases, and the junction held 9 bases outside the gene matches. This CDR3 spans 18 amino acids. The CDR3 spells CASSLGPSGTDSNQPQHF. CDR3 bases: TGCGCCAGCAGCTTGGGCCCCTCCGGGACAGATAGCAATCAGCCCCAGCATTTT.

This clone was found a few times. V gene TRBV7-8 combines with J gene TRBJ1-6; TRBD1 might be the D (6 bases). This CDR3 contains 16 residues. Per germline, CDR1 SGHVS and CDR2 FQNEAQ. The V end was cut by 8 bases, the J end by 0 bases, with 14 bases between. The CDR3 DNA reads TGTGCCAGCTCCCAGGGGACAAGCTCCTATAATTCACCCCTCCACTTT. Its translation: CASSQGTSSYNSPLHF.

The chain employs TRBV24-1 and TRBJ2-5; 8 bases fit TRBD2. CDR1 and CDR2 from the germline V gene are KGHDR and SFDVKD. J was trimmed by 4 bases and V by 3 bases; bases with no gene match: 12. This CDR3 spans 17 amino acids. CDR3 nucleotides: TGTGCCACCAGTGATCCCTCCGGGGGTAGCGGGGCAGAGACCCAGTACTTC. Its translation is CATSDPSGGSGAETQYF.

The chain links TRBV7-9 to TRBJ1-4; D perhaps matches TRBD1 (6 bases). CDR1 is SEHNR, CDR2 FQNEAQ, per germline (reference sequence). This CDR3 spans 15 amino acids. The V end lost 3 bases, the J end lost 3 bases, and 11 bases lay between the germline ends. CDR3 nucleotide sequence: TGTGCCAGCAGCTTTCTCAGGGGCCCTAATGAAAAACTGTTTTTT. Translated, it gives CASSFLRGPNEKLFF. Using reference TRBV7-9 and TRBJ1-4 for the parts outside the CDR3, the full variable domain is DTGVSQNPRHKITKRGQNVTFRCDPISEHNRLYWYRQTLGQGPEFLTYFQNEAQLEKSRLLSDRFSAERPKGSFSTLEIQRTEQGDSAMYLCASSFLRGPNEKLFFGSGTQLSVL.

The V gene is TRBV7-2, the J gene TRBJ2-7; 7 bases map to TRBD1. The V gene end was trimmed by 6 bases and the J gene end by 2 bases; junction bases not matched to a gene: 10. The germline V gene encodes CDR1 SGHTA and CDR2 FQGNSA. The CDR3 consists of 15 residues. CDR3 nucleotide sequence: TGTGCCAGCAGTCCTTCCCGGGACAGAACCTACGAGCAGTACTTC. Encoded protein: CASSPSRDRTYEQYF.

The chain is built from TRBV4-3 and TRBJ2-3, with 7 bases that match TRBD2. The V and J ends lost 0 bases and 0 bases, in that order; junction bases with no gene match: 6. The CDR3 has 17 residues. Germline V gene lookup returns CDR1 LGHNA and CDR2 YSLEER. CDR3 DNA: TGCGCCAGCAGCCAAGAGGGTAGCGGGCGGAGCACAGATACGCAGTATTTT. Its translation is CASSQEGSGRSTDTQYF.

J is TRBJ2-1 and V is TRBV29-1; the D is unclear. Germline CDR1 is SQVTM and CDR2 is ANQGSEA. The CDR3 length is 14 residues. The CDR3 sequence is CSHDTRPASGEQFF. Written as DNA, the CDR3 is TGCAGTCACGACACCAGGCCTGCCAGTGGTGAGCAGTTCTTC.

The genes are TRBV5-1 and TRBJ1-6, with 8 bases that match TRBD1. The V and J ends lost 2 bases and 7 bases, in that order; junction bases with no gene match: 2. The CDR3 sequence is 14 residues long. Germline CDR1 is SGHRS and CDR2 is YFSETQ. This CDR3 is CASSLQGGNSPLHF. CDR3 sequence (DNA): TGCGCCAGCAGCTTACAGGGGGGAAATTCACCCCTCCACTTT.

V gene TRBV24-1 combines with J gene TRBJ1-5, with a weak D call TRBD1 (6 bases). This CDR3 region has 16 residues. Per germline, CDR1 KGHDR and CDR2 SFDVKD. V lost 5 bases, J lost 5 bases, and 18 bases lay in between. The CDR3 reads CATSGGGTLSDQPQHF. DNA of the CDR3: TGTGCCACCAGTGGGGGAGGGACACTCAGTGATCAGCCCCAGCATTTT.

The chain has TRBV18 and TRBJ2-7, with D possibly matching TRBD1 (6 bases). The V end lost 6 bases, the J end lost 1 base, and 16 bases lay between the germline ends. The CDR3 extends over 15 amino acids. Germline V lookup: CDR1 KGHSH, CDR2 LQKENI. The DNA for the CDR3 is TGTGCCAGCTCGCCTGACAGGCTCATATCCTACGAGCAGTACTTC. This sequence encodes CASSPDRLISYEQYF.

The J gene is TRBJ1-1, the V gene TRBV7-6, with D possibly TRBD1 on 5 matching bases. Germline V gives CDR1 SGHVS, CDR2 FNYEAQ. This CDR3 has 16 amino acids. V was shortened by 4 bases and J by 1 base, with 16 bases between the two germline ends. The CDR3 DNA reads as TGTGCCAGCAGCTCCTGGGCGGCTCAGGGGAACACTGAAGCTTTCTTT. This sequence encodes CASSSWAAQGNTEAFF.

The V gene is TRBV4-2, the J gene TRBJ1-6, with 8 bases fitting TRBD1. The CDR3 has 15 residues. CDR1 and CDR2 from the germline V gene are LGHNA and YNFKEQ. Losses at the gene ends were 4 bases for V and 7 bases for J; bases not matched to a gene: 6. CDR3: CASSPQGVGNSPLHF. The CDR3 DNA sequence: TGTGCCAGCAGCCCACAGGGGGTGGGGAATTCACCCCTCCACTTT.

Remarks on this clone: The junction shows a germline mismatch at one end, possibly a read error. The CDR3 DNA reads as TGTGCTAGCAGGCGGGACAGGAACAATGAGCAGTTCTTC. Protein sequence: CASRRDRNNEQFF. The chain couples TRBV13 to TRBJ2-1, with TRBD1 matching over 8 bases. The CDR3 loop spans 13 amino acids. CDR1 is PRHDT, CDR2 FYEKMQ, per germline (reference sequence).

The CDR3 protein is CASSGPGADQPQHF. The CDR3 DNA reads as TGTGCCAGTAGTGGCCCGGGGGCGGATCAGCCCCAGCATTTT. This rearrangement joins TRBV19 to TRBJ1-5, with D perhaps matching TRBD1 (6 bases). The CDR3 spans 14 residues. The germline V gene has CDR1 LNHDA and CDR2 SQIVND (reference sequence). The ends were cut back, 5 bases at V and 5 bases at J, with 13 bases in the middle.

J is TRBJ2-7 and V is TRBV3-1 (or the pseudogene TRBV3-2); D uncertain. The V and J ends lost 1 base and 1 base respectively, with 8 bases between them. Germline V gives CDR1 LGHDT, CDR2 YNNKEL (reference sequence). The CDR3 loop spans 14 amino acids. This CDR3 reads CASSQAFLSYEQYF. The CDR3 nucleotides are TGTGCCAGCAGCCAAGCTTTCCTTTCCTACGAGCAGTACTTC.

The chain carries TRBV14 and TRBJ1-2; D is unclear. CDR1 is SGHDN and CDR2 is FVKESK in the germline V gene. The CDR3 length is 14 residues. V lost 1 base and J lost 3, with 9 bases in between. The CDR3 bases are TGTGCCAGCAGCCAAGTCGACCGGGACTATGGCTACACCTTC. Translation gives CASSQVDRDYGYTF.